Listed here are 32 T cell receptor beta chains from one sample, sequenced in a study of cytomegalovirus exposure and HLA in healthy donors. The PCR used 60 Vbeta and 13 Jbeta primers. The table came from immunoSEQ multiplex PCR; TCRdb's copy has only in-frame clones and leaves some out. The sample lists about 190,000 clones, 79% occurring once. Sequencing input: PBMCs. The receptors derive from a young woman in good health and CMV-seronegative.

The CDR3 reads CASSQVVGGMSSYEQYF. The CDR3 DNA follows: TGCGCCAGCAGCCAAGTGGTTGGCGGGATGAGCTCCTACGAGCAGTACTTC. The chain couples TRBV4-1 to TRBJ2-7; D might be TRBD2 (6 bases). This CDR3 region has 17 residues. CDR1 is MGHRA, CDR2 YSYEKL, per germline. Between the trimmed V and J ends, which lost 1 base and 0 bases, there was a span of 16 bases.

V and J are TRBV5-6 and TRBJ1-2; 8 bases fit TRBD1. The CDR3 has 14 residues. The germline gives CDR1 SGHDT, CDR2 YYEEEE. V lost 5 bases, J lost 6 bases, and 9 bases stayed unmatched. The CDR3 DNA follows: TGTGCCAGCAGTGAGCAGGGGGCTGACGATGGCTACACCTTC. Translating gives CASSEQGADDGYTF.

This clone was counted a few times. The V call is TRBV5-6, the J call TRBJ1-4; D ambiguous. Germline values: CDR1 SGHDT, CDR2 YYEEEE. This CDR3 is built from 15 residues. V was shortened by 3 bases and J by 7 bases, with 16 bases between the two germline ends. In DNA form, the CDR3 reads TGTGCCAGCAGCTATAACTCCAGAAGAGGTGAAAAACTGTTTTTT. Its translation: CASSYNSRRGEKLFF.

The V gene is TRBV5-1, the J gene TRBJ2-1; 9 bases fit TRBD1. The CDR3 has 16 amino acids. Germline V gives CDR1 SGHRS, CDR2 YFSETQ. V was clipped by 5 bases and J by 6 bases; unmatched bases: 12. CDR3 nucleotide sequence: TGCGCCAGCAGTCGTCTCGCGGGACAGGGTTCCAATGAGCAGTTCTTC. Its translation: CASSRLAGQGSNEQFF.

The genes are TRBV6-6 and TRBJ1-3; D is uncertain. V was clipped by 4 bases and J by 0 bases, with 7 bases between them. CDR1 is MNHNY, CDR2 SVGAGI, per germline (reference sequence). This CDR3 has 14 residues. CDR3 amino acids: CASSSTYSGNTIYF. The CDR3 nucleotides read TGTGCCAGCAGTTCAACCTACTCTGGAAACACCATATATTTT.

This clone was detected a few times. The rearrangement uses TRBV6-5 and TRBJ2-7; 10 bases match TRBD1. With V trimmed by 6 bases and J by 6 bases, 5 bases remained unmatched. The CDR3 loop spans 13 amino acids. Germline V gene sequence: CDR1 MNHEY, CDR2 SVGAGI. CDR3 amino acids: CASRGQGMLEQYF. The CDR3 region has the DNA TGTGCCAGCAGGGGACAGGGGATGCTCGAGCAGTACTTC.

CDR3 sequence reads: CASSYRGRVHNEQFF. The CDR3 DNA is TGTGCCAGCAGTTACCGCGGCAGGGTCCACAATGAGCAGTTCTTC. The chain recombines TRBV6-5 with TRBJ2-1; weak D call: TRBD1 (5 bases). CDR3 length: 15 residues. V shed 2 bases and J shed 5 bases, with 13 bases lying between them. Germline lookup yields CDR1 MNHEY and CDR2 SVGAGI.

The chain joins TRBV5-1 to TRBJ1-3, with 9 nucleotides matching TRBD1. Germline trimming cut 2 bases from V and 0 bases from J; bases unmatched to any gene: 6. This CDR3 has 17 residues. The germline V gene encodes CDR1 SGHRS and CDR2 YFSETQ. The CDR3 DNA reads as TGCGCCAGCAGCTTATCCGGGACAGGGCTCTCTGGAAACACCATATATTTT. Protein sequence: CASSLSGTGLSGNTIYF.

This clone has a single count. The chain links TRBV6-1 to TRBJ1-1; D possibly corresponds to TRBD1 (5 bases). CDR1 is MNHNS, CDR2 SASEGT, per germline. The CDR3 loop spans 13 amino acids. With 7 bases removed from V and 4 bases from J, the gap between germline ends came to 13 bases. As DNA, the CDR3 is TGTGCCAGCAACCCCCCGGGGGGCACTGAAGCTTTCTTT. Its translation is CASNPPGGTEAFF.

This sequence joins TRBV7-2 and TRBJ1-1; 8 bases line up with TRBD1. Per germline, CDR1 SGHTA and CDR2 FQGNSA. The CDR3 has 13 residues. V lost 4 bases to trimming and J lost 5 bases; unmatched junction nucleotides: 3. The CDR3 DNA follows: TGTGCCAGCAGCTGGACAGGGCGGACTGAAGCTTTCTTT. Protein: CASSWTGRTEAFF.

This sequence joins TRBV5-8 and TRBJ2-5, with 12 bases that match TRBD2. CDR1 SGHTS and CDR2 YDEGEE come from the germline V gene. There are 15 residues in the CDR3. V was clipped by 4 bases and J by 4 bases; unmatched bases: 5. CDR3 region: CASSPRLAGVETQYF. CDR3 nucleotide sequence: TGTGCCAGCAGCCCGCGACTAGCGGGAGTAGAGACCCAGTACTTC. The full variable domain, with the rest looked up from reference TRBV5-8 and TRBJ2-5, is EAGVTQSPTHLIKTRGQQATLRCSPISGHTSVYWYQQALGLGLQFLLWYDEGEERNRGNFPPRFSGRQFPNYSSELNVNALELEDSALYLCASSPRLAGVETQYFGPGTRLLVL.

J is TRBJ1-1 and V is TRBV29-1; tentatively, D is TRBD1 (5 bases). CDR3 length equals 12 residues. Trimming cost V 8 bases and J 4 bases, with 14 bases left between them. CDR1 and CDR2 from the germline V gene are SQVTM and ANQGSEA. The CDR3 here is CSTKTGGTEAFF. In DNA, the CDR3 is TGCAGCACGAAAACAGGTGGCACTGAAGCTTTCTTT.

The chain links TRBV4-1 to TRBJ2-3, with D perhaps TRBD1 (9 bases). This CDR3 comprises 19 residues. Germline values: CDR1 MGHRA, CDR2 YSYEKL. Between the trimmed V and J ends, which lost 3 bases and 4 bases, there was a span of 26 bases. Here the CDR3 reads CASSQKGSLAGQGADTQYF. The CDR3 region has the DNA TGCGCCAGCAGCCAGAAAGGGAGCTTAGCGGGACAGGGCGCAGATACGCAGTATTTT.

This chain joins TRBV18 and TRBJ1-5; no definite D call. The CDR3 sequence is 15 residues long. V lost 3 bases, J lost 5 bases, and 14 bases lay in between. Germline CDR1 is KGHSH and CDR2 is LQKENI. CDR3 sequence reads: CASSPQEAGYQPQHF. DNA for the CDR3: TGTGCCAGCTCACCGCAGGAAGCGGGGTATCAGCCCCAGCATTTT.

In its sample, this clone was seen a few times. The rearrangement joins TRBV5-6 to TRBJ1-3; D remains unclear. Germline CDR1 SGHDT, CDR2 YYEEEE. V was clipped by 2 bases and J by 7 bases, with 13 bases between them. This CDR3 region has 14 residues. For the CDR3, the DNA is TGTGCCAGCAGCTTAGAAGGTTTCAGGAACACCATATATTTT. Its protein is CASSLEGFRNTIYF.

V and J are TRBV28 and TRBJ1-2; 8 positions match TRBD1. The CDR3 runs 13 residues. After removal of 2 bases from V and 8 bases from J, the junction contained 4 bases not matched to a gene. CDR1 MDHEN and CDR2 SYDVKM come from the germline V gene. The CDR3 loop reads CASSLLDRGGYTF. The DNA for the CDR3 is TGTGCCAGCAGTTTACTTGACAGGGGAGGCTACACCTTC.

The J gene is TRBJ2-1, the V gene TRBV29-1; 14 bases align to TRBD2. The CDR3 loop spans 14 amino acids. Germline CDR1 SQVTM, CDR2 ANQGSEA. V trimming: 4 bases; J trimming: 8 bases; junction bases outside the gene matches: 4. The CDR3 sequence is CSVATSGRADEQFF. The CDR3 DNA reads TGCAGCGTTGCGACTAGCGGGAGGGCCGATGAGCAGTTCTTC.

V and J are TRBV6-5 and TRBJ1-1; 7 nucleotides align to TRBD1. The germline gives CDR1 MNHEY, CDR2 SVGAGI. Trimming at V came to 6 bases and at J to 4 bases, leaving 11 bases not matched to a gene. CDR3 size: 15 residues. Here the CDR3 DNA reads TGTGCCAGCAGAGCAGGGGGAGGCCTTAGCACTGAAGCTTTCTTT. This encodes CASRAGGGLSTEAFF.

V gene TRBV12-5 combines with J gene TRBJ1-1, with D perhaps TRBD1 (5 bases). The CDR3 has 14 amino acids. Germline values: CDR1 LGHNT, CDR2 FRNRAP. The ends were cut back, 1 base at V and 5 bases at J, with 11 bases in the middle. The CDR3 protein is CASGLDSRDTEAFF. CDR3 nucleotide sequence: TGTGCTAGTGGTTTGGACAGCAGGGATACTGAAGCTTTCTTT.

The CDR3 DNA reads as TGTGCCAGCAGCCGAAGACTAGCGGGGCAAAGCACAGATACGCAGTATTTT. Translation: CASSRRLAGQSTDTQYF. The gene calls are TRBV7-8 and TRBJ2-3, with TRBD2 matching 11 bases. This CDR3 contains 17 residues. Trimming at V came to 5 bases and at J to 0 bases, leaving 7 bases not matched to a gene. The V gene's germline CDR1 is SGHVS and CDR2 FQNEAQ.

The J gene is TRBJ1-1, the V gene TRBV7-6; 8 nucleotides line up with TRBD1. The length of the CDR3 is 12 residues. Germline CDR1 is SGHVS and CDR2 is FNYEAQ. Germline trimming cut 1 base from V and 12 bases from J; bases unmatched to any gene: 4. The DNA of the CDR3 is TGTGCCAGCAGCTTAGACAGGGGGGAAACTTTCTTT. Amino acids: CASSLDRGETFF. The full variable domain, in which reference TRBV7-6 and TRBJ1-1 provide the parts outside the CDR3, is GAGVSQSPRYKVTKRGQDVALRCDPISGHVSLYWYRQALGQGPEFLTYFNYEAQQDKSGLPNDRFSAERPEGSISTLTIQRTEQRDSAMYRCASSLDRGETFFGQGTRLTVV.

The chain is built from TRBV6-5 and TRBJ1-2, with 8 bases that match TRBD1. Germline CDR1 and CDR2: MNHEY and SVGAGI. The CDR3 contains 14 residues. Trimming removed 6 bases from V and 3 bases from J; junction bases left unmatched: 6. The CDR3 loop is CASRGQVSDYGYTF. For the CDR3, the DNA is TGTGCCAGCAGGGGACAGGTTTCAGACTATGGCTACACCTTC.

Only one count was recorded for this clone. The CDR3 DNA follows: TGTGCCAGCAGTGAAAGGAGGGACCAACTATCTTGGGAGCAGTACTTC. Protein: CASSERRDQLSWEQYF. The chain carries TRBV25-1 and TRBJ2-5; weak D call: TRBD2 (6 bases). CDR3 length: 16 amino acids. V was clipped by 2 bases and J by 11 bases, with 24 bases between them. Germline V gene lookup returns CDR1 MGHDK and CDR2 SYGVNS. Full variable domain (missing parts from reference TRBV25-1 and TRBJ2-5): EADIYQTPRYLVIGTGKKITLECSQTMGHDKMYWYQQDPGMELHLIHYSYGVNSTEKGDLSSESTVSRIRTEHFPLTLESARPSHTSQYLCASSERRDQLSWEQYFGPGTRLLVL.

The sample holds one count of this clone. The chain links TRBV5-6 to TRBJ2-5, with a tentative D call TRBD2 (5 bases). Per germline, CDR1 SGHDT and CDR2 YYEEEE. There are 15 residues in the CDR3. Trimming removed 2 bases at V and 5 bases at J, with 16 bases between. Written as DNA, the CDR3 is TGTGCCAGCAGCTTCAGGACCCTCTGGAGGGAGACCCAGTACTTC. Protein: CASSFRTLWRETQYF.

The chain combines TRBV5-1 with TRBJ2-3; 7 bases are a match to TRBD2. The CDR3 sequence is 17 residues long. V lost 0 bases to trimming and J lost 6 bases; unmatched junction nucleotides: 13. Germline assignment: CDR1 SGHRS and CDR2 YFSETQ. In DNA, the CDR3 is TGCGCCAGCAGCTTGGGCCACGAGGCGGCGGGAGCCGATACGCAGTATTTT. This encodes CASSLGHEAAGADTQYF.

This clone has just a few counts. The rearrangement joins TRBV6-1 to TRBJ2-7; a weak D match, TRBD1 (6 bases). The CDR3 extends over 15 amino acids. In germline, CDR1 is MNHNS, CDR2 SASEGT. With 5 bases removed from V and 0 bases from J, the gap between germline ends came to 14 bases. The CDR3 sequence is CASSFLRDTSYEQYF. The CDR3 nucleotides are TGTGCCAGCAGTTTCCTCCGGGACACCTCCTACGAGCAGTACTTC.

Only a few counts were recorded for this clone. The chain is built from TRBV21-1 and TRBJ2-1; whether TRBD2, the table's D call, matches the DNA was not checked. TRBV21-1 has pseudogene status. The length of the CDR3 is 13 residues. The DNA of the CDR3 is TGTGCCAGCAGCAGAGGGAGGGGCAATGAGCAGTTCTTC. Its protein is CASSRGRGNEQFF.

The chain recombines TRBV19 with TRBJ1-3, with a tentative D call TRBD1 (5 bases). V was pared by 6 bases and J by 0 bases, with 12 bases between. The CDR3 sequence is 15 residues long. The germline V gene encodes CDR1 LNHDA and CDR2 SQIVND (reference sequence). CDR3 nucleotides: TGTGCCAGTAGGGAAGCGCAGGGCTCTGGAAACACCATATATTTT. Protein sequence: CASREAQGSGNTIYF.

The chain joins TRBV6-5 to TRBJ2-5; 7 bases fit TRBD2. Trimming removed 4 bases from V and 5 bases from J; junction bases left unmatched: 13. Per germline, CDR1 MNHEY and CDR2 SVGAGI. The CDR3 totals 16 residues. This chain's CDR3 is CASSSPGAGLGETQYF. CDR3 nucleotide sequence: TGTGCCAGCAGTTCACCCGGAGCGGGGTTGGGGGAGACCCAGTACTTC.

The chain links TRBV6-1 to TRBJ1-3, with D uncertain. V lost 5 bases, J lost 4 bases, and 12 bases lay in between. Per the germline V gene, CDR1 is MNHNS and CDR2 is SASEGT. The length of the CDR3 is 14 residues. The chain's CDR3 is CASSPTPQGNTIYF. CDR3 nucleotides: TGTGCCAGCAGTCCAACCCCACAGGGAAACACCATATATTTT.

The gene calls are TRBV27 and TRBJ1-4, with a weak D call TRBD1 (6 bases). This CDR3 is 15 amino acids long. The germline CDR1 and CDR2 sequences are MNHEY and SMNVEV (reference sequence). Trimming removed 4 bases from V and 6 bases from J, with 15 bases in between. The CDR3: CASSSRDNFYEKLFF. CDR3 sequence (DNA): TGTGCCAGCAGTTCCCGGGACAACTTTTATGAAAAACTGTTTTTT.

V gene TRBV29-1 combines with J gene TRBJ2-3; 7 bases line up with TRBD2. CDR1 is SQVTM and CDR2 is ANQGSEA in the germline V gene. With 5 bases clipped from V and 0 bases from J, the junction kept 2 bases outside the gene matches. The CDR3 spans 13 residues. CDR3 protein: CSVLAESTDTQYF. CDR3 DNA sequence: TGCAGCGTTCTAGCGGAAAGCACAGATACGCAGTATTTT.